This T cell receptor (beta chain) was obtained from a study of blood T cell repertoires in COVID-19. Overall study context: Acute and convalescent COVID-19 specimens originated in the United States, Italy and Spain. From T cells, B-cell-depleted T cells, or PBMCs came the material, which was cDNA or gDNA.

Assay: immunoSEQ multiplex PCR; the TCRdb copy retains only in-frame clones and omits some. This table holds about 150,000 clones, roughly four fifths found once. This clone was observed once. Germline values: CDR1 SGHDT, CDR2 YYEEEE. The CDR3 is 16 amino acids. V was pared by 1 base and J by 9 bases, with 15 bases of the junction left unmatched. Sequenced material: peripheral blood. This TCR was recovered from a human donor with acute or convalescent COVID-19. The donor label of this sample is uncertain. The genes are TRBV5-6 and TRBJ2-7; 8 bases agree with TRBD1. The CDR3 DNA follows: TGTGCCAGCAGCTTGAGATTGACCAGGGGGCCCCAAAGGCAGTACTTC. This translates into CASSLRLTRGPQRQYF.